This record concerns one T cell receptor beta chain sequence. Its antigen is not identified. This sample was taken from a study of vaccination and CD4 T cells after COVID-19. Looking at the study overall: No peptide, an HIV-1 Nef pool, or a CEFX pool was what each control culture received. General observations from the study: The cohort comprised relatively few convalescent patients, and no early post-infection timepoints were analyzed.

Trimming pared 6 bases from V and 4 bases from J, leaving 9 bases between. The CDR3 spans 13 residues. Cultured CD4+ T cell DNA underwent sequencing with the Oncomine TCR Beta short-read assay. TCRdb called the PCR reads again in MiXCR, with one record for every CDR3 protein. The table records about 12,000 distinct CDR3 sequences, 40% to 50% of them present only once. Treatment described: roughly ten-day PBMC culture with coronavirus spike peptide pools or control peptides (ViraFEST assay). Positive PCR dates covered March to December 2020, before US Alpha, Beta and Delta variants. This clonotype originated in a human donor who had recovered from COVID-19. This chain connects TRBV12-3 or TRBV12-4 to TRBJ2-2; D not certain. Sequences were obtained from CD4+ T cells from blood, cultured in vitro. The CDR3 DNA reads as TGTGCCAGCAGCCTAATAAGCACCGGGGAGCTGTTTTTT. This translates into CASSLISTGELFF.